Listed below are T cell receptor beta chains from one sample, sequenced in a study of CD8 T cells in Susac syndrome. TCRdb recomputed calls from the immunoSEQ multiplex PCR reads with MiXCR, one row per CDR3 protein. The sample lists 95,000 or so distinct CDR3 sequences, over 85% occurring once. The source material was CD8+ T cells from PBMCs. The receptor source for this set is a human donor in good health. The CDR3 runs from the conserved cysteine through the conserved F or W. A D gene is named only where the DNA matches it firmly. A clone size is listed for some rows: how often the clone was seen (once, few, many), or a class if it is expanded.

>-|TRBV5-6|-|TRBJ2-7
TGTGCCAGCAGCCAACCTTCTAGGGGCCGGGAGCAGTACTTC
CASSQPSRGREQYF
>-|TRBV13|once|TRBJ1-1
TGTGCCAGCAGCCAGGGACTCCTGAACACTGAAGCTTTCTTT
CASSQGLLNTEAFF
>TRBD1|TRBV12-5|-|TRBJ2-7
TGTGCTAGTGGTTTCGTCCCGGGACAGGGTCACTACGAGCAGTACTTC
CASGFVPGQGHYEQYF
>-|TRBV9|-|TRBJ1-2
TGTGCCAGCAGCGGGACAGACAATGAACCAGCTAACTATGGCTACACCTTC
CASSGTDNEPANYGYTF
>TRBD1|TRBV18|-|TRBJ2-5
TGTGCCAGCTCACAACCGGGACAGGGAGGCGGCTGGGAGACCCAGTACTTC
CASSQPGQGGGWETQYF
>-|TRBV6-6|-|TRBJ2-7
TGTGCCTCCGTGGTAGGGCGCGAGCAGTACTTC
CASVVGREQYF
>TRBD1|TRBV12-3/TRBV12-4|-|TRBJ2-7
TGTGCCAGCAGTGGGGACAGAGCGACCTACGAGCAGTACTTC
CASSGDRATYEQYF
>-|TRBV19|-|TRBJ2-5
TGTGCCAGTACCGAGGCGGGAAACTTCGAACAAGAGACCCAGTACTTC
CASTEAGNFEQETQYF
>-|TRBV12-3/TRBV12-4|-|TRBJ2-3
TGTGCCAGCAGTTTAGAGGCAGATACGCAGTATTTT
CASSLEADTQYF
>TRBD2|TRBV9|-|TRBJ2-7
TGTGCCAGCAGCGTATTGGGAGGGCCCACCTACGAGCAGTACTTC
CASSVLGGPTYEQYF